These 23 T cell receptor beta chains share one sample of origin, sequenced in a study of a mutant IDH1 vaccine in newly diagnosed glioma. Which antigens these TCRs recognize remains unknown. Time point denoted: week 5, during vaccination. Vaccinated patients received 300 ug of mutant IDH1 20-mer peptide per dose, with topical imiquimod. The method was immunoSEQ multiplex PCR; TCRdb's version includes in-frame clones alone and lacks a portion of them. The sample includes 30,000 to 45,000 clones, around three quarters of them seen just once. The sample here was PBMCs, taken from a glioma patient whose treatment included an IDH1 peptide vaccine. The origin of the receptors is a man aged 35-49 years with glioma.

This rearrangement joins TRBV30 to TRBJ2-1, with TRBD1 as a possible D gene (5 bases). V was shortened by 0 bases and J by 6 bases, with 12 bases between the two germline ends. This CDR3 has 14 amino acids. Germline V lookup: CDR1 GTSNPN, CDR2 SVGIG (reference sequence). CDR3 sequence (DNA): TGTGCCTGGAGTGTGTCAGGGATTGGCAATGAGCAGTTCTTC. Its protein is CAWSVSGIGNEQFF.

This rearrangement joins TRBV10-2 to TRBJ1-1; D unclear. The CDR3 has 13 amino acids. In germline, CDR1 is WSHSY, CDR2 SAAADI. V was cut by 6 bases and J by 0 bases, with 8 bases left in between. The CDR3 DNA is TGCGCCAGCAGCGATCAGATGAACACTGAAGCTTTCTTT. Translation: CASSDQMNTEAFF.

The chain joins TRBV30 to TRBJ1-1; no firm D call. The germline V gene has CDR1 GTSNPN and CDR2 SVGIG (reference sequence). The CDR3 contains 13 residues. The germline V and J ends were trimmed by 8 bases and 5 bases, with 18 bases remaining between them. This CDR3 reads CAAQPTLGTEAFF. The CDR3 region has the DNA TGTGCCGCTCAGCCAACCCTGGGGACTGAAGCTTTCTTT.

This clone showed up just a few times. The chain combines TRBV7-9 with TRBJ1-1; D is ambiguous. Trimming cost V 0 bases and J 1 base, with 12 bases left between them. Germline CDR1 reads SEHNR; CDR2 reads FQNEAQ (reference sequence). The CDR3 contains 16 residues. This chain's CDR3 is CASSLAETPGNTEAFF. Written as DNA, the CDR3 is TGTGCCAGCAGCTTAGCGGAGACACCCGGGAACACTGAAGCTTTCTTT.

The V and J genes are TRBV20-1 and TRBJ1-2; D call uncertain. V lost 4 bases, J lost 3 bases, and 6 bases lay in between. Germline lookup yields CDR1 DFQATT and CDR2 SNEGSKA (reference sequence). There are 11 residues in the CDR3. CDR3 DNA sequence: TGCAGTGCTAATACAGACTATGGCTACACCTTC. Encoded protein: CSANTDYGYTF.

CDR3 bases: TGTGCCAGCAGCCAAGAGGGACCGACAAATTCACCCCTCCACTTT. It codes for CASSQEGPTNSPLHF. The chain couples TRBV4-2 to TRBJ1-6, with D possibly being TRBD1 (5 bases). The CDR3 extends over 15 amino acids. Trimming shortened V by 0 bases and J by 7 bases, and 10 bases separated the two germline ends. Germline V gives CDR1 LGHNA, CDR2 YNFKEQ.

J is TRBJ2-2 and V is TRBV27; D unclear. V dropped 5 bases and J dropped 6 bases, with 25 bases sitting between them. Per germline, CDR1 MNHEY and CDR2 SMNVEV (reference sequence). The CDR3 runs 18 residues. The CDR3 DNA sequence: TGTGCCAGCAGTCCCAACTCGTTCGGGCTATCGGCCCCCGGGGAGCTGTTTTTT. Translated: CASSPNSFGLSAPGELFF.

This rearrangement joins TRBV6-6 to TRBJ1-2; 8 bases map to TRBD1. V dropped 6 bases and J dropped 2; count of bases not matched to a gene: 2. The CDR3 has 13 amino acids. Germline V gene sequence: CDR1 MNHNY, CDR2 SVGAGI (reference sequence). CDR3 coding DNA: TGTGCCAGCAGACAGGGGGGGAACTATGGCTACACCTTC. Translation: CASRQGGNYGYTF.

CDR3 DNA sequence: TGTGCCAGCACCGAAAACCGGGACAAGCAGTTCTTC. Amino acid sequence: CASTENRDKQFF. The chain combines TRBV2 with TRBJ2-1, with a tentative D call TRBD1 (6 bases). Germline V gene data show CDR1 as SNHLY and CDR2 as FYNNEI. Trimming stripped 7 bases from V and 11 bases from J, with 15 bases between. CDR3 length equals 12 residues.

Concerning this clone itself: The junction departs from germline at one end; a sequencing error may be responsible. The V and J genes are TRBV7-9 and TRBJ1-1; TRBD1 matches at 9 bases. This CDR3 has 14 amino acids. Germline assignment: CDR1 SEHNR and CDR2 FQNEAQ (reference sequence). CDR3 amino acids: CASSLRTGDTEAFF. CDR3 sequence (DNA): TGTGCCAGCAGCCTCCGGACAGGGGACACCGAAGCTTTCTTT.

The chain recombines TRBV5-5 with TRBJ1-1, with D perhaps TRBD1 (5 bases). The germline gives CDR1 SGHKS, CDR2 YYEKEE (reference sequence). The V gene lost 0 bases and the J gene lost 10 bases, with 10 bases spanning the gap. The CDR3 has 12 amino acids. The CDR3 coding sequence is TGTGCCAGCAGCTTGGCGGGGGAGCGAGCTTTCTTT. Its protein is CASSLAGERAFF.

V usage is TRBV21-1 and J usage is TRBJ2-5; the table's D call, TRBD1, has no DNA check behind it. TRBV21-1 is flagged as a pseudogene. The CDR3 length is 13 residues. CDR3 nucleotides: TGTGCCAGCAGCAGGGACAGACAAGAGACCCAGTACTTC. Protein: CASSRDRQETQYF.

This rearrangement joins TRBV5-1 to TRBJ1-2; a possible D gene is TRBD1 (5 bases). CDR3 length equals 12 residues. Per the germline V gene, CDR1 is SGHRS and CDR2 is YFSETQ. V was shortened by 7 bases and J by 8 bases, with 15 bases between the two germline ends. The CDR3 DNA reads TGCGCCAGCGGAGAGGGGCGCCGGGGCTACACCTTC. This translates into CASGEGRRGYTF.

CDR3 sequence: CASSQFNTEAFF. Written as DNA, the CDR3 is TGCGCCAGCAGCCAATTTAACACTGAAGCTTTCTTT. The chain has TRBV4-1 and TRBJ1-1; no reliable D call. There are 12 residues in the CDR3. The V and J ends lost 2 bases and 2 bases respectively, with 3 bases between them. The germline V gene has CDR1 MGHRA and CDR2 YSYEKL.

This rearrangement joins TRBV4-1 to TRBJ2-5; TRBD1 might be the D (6 bases). Germline loops: CDR1 MGHRA, CDR2 YSYEKL. The CDR3 is made up of 15 amino acids. Trimming stripped 4 bases from V and 5 bases from J, with 17 bases between. The CDR3 DNA follows: TGCGCCAGCAGCCCAGAGGACAGCCCGCGGGAGACCCAGTACTTC. Translated, it gives CASSPEDSPRETQYF.

The V gene is TRBV2, the J gene TRBJ2-3; D not resolved. This CDR3 region has 15 residues. Deletions cut 2 bases from V and 4 bases from J, with 13 bases between. Per germline, CDR1 SNHLY and CDR2 FYNNEI. The chain's CDR3 is CASSEPGFAADTQYF. In DNA form, the CDR3 reads TGTGCCAGCAGTGAACCAGGATTTGCTGCAGATACGCAGTATTTT.

The J gene is TRBJ1-1, the V gene TRBV5-4; D is ambiguous. This CDR3 region has 12 residues. V was clipped by 0 bases and J by 13 bases, with 13 bases between them. Germline loops: CDR1 SGHNT, CDR2 YYREEE (reference sequence). The CDR3 DNA is TGTGCCAGCAGCTTGGACACCCGAAGGGATTTCTTT. Protein product: CASSLDTRRDFF.

The sample holds one count of this clone. V and J are TRBV14 and TRBJ2-7; TRBD2 matches 7 bases. The CDR3 is made up of 13 amino acids. The V gene end was trimmed by 5 bases and the J gene end by 3 bases; junction bases not matched to a gene: 4. The germline gives CDR1 SGHDN, CDR2 FVKESK. The CDR3 DNA reads TGTGCCAGCAGCTCTAGCGGTTACTACGAGCAGTACTTC. Its protein product is CASSSSGYYEQYF.

The chain links TRBV7-9 to TRBJ1-6; tentatively, D is TRBD1 (6 bases). V gave up 6 bases and J gave up 5 bases, with 14 bases separating them. The CDR3 length is 15 residues. Per germline, CDR1 SEHNR and CDR2 FQNEAQ (reference sequence). Here the CDR3 reads CASRNRDTNNSPLHF. Here the CDR3 DNA reads TGTGCCAGCAGGAACCGGGACACTAATAATTCACCCCTCCACTTT.

The chain recombines TRBV5-1 with TRBJ2-2; maybe TRBD1 (6 bases). Trimming cost V 10 bases and J 6 bases, with 16 bases left between them. CDR1 and CDR2 from the germline V gene are SGHRS and YFSETQ. The CDR3 has 13 residues. The CDR3 loop reads CAGGTEVPGELFF. In DNA, the CDR3 is TGCGCCGGGGGCACGGAGGTCCCCGGGGAGCTGTTTTTT.

The rearrangement joins TRBV6-1 to TRBJ2-7; D is perhaps TRBD1 or TRBD2 (5 bases each). The CDR3 extends over 15 amino acids. V was cut by 4 bases and J by 0 bases, with 13 bases left in between. Looked up from germline, CDR1 is MNHNS and CDR2 is SASEGT. CDR3 protein: CASSGVEGLSYEQYF. CDR3 DNA: TGTGCCAGCAGTGGGGTCGAGGGGCTCTCCTACGAGCAGTACTTC.

This clone is a singleton in its sample. This rearrangement joins TRBV5-1 to TRBJ2-7; possibly TRBD1 or TRBD2 for D (7 bases each). Germline V gene data show CDR1 as SGHRS and CDR2 as YFSETQ. The CDR3 is 14 residues long. V gave up 8 bases and J gave up 2 bases, with 17 bases separating them. The CDR3 DNA follows: TGCGCCAGTAGGACTAGGACAGGAGCCTACGAGCAGTACTTC. Translated: CASRTRTGAYEQYF.

The V and J genes are TRBV9 and TRBJ2-1; 11 nucleotides match TRBD2. The CDR3 consists of 16 residues. J gave up 7 bases and V 4 bases, and 10 bases lay outside the gene matches. Per the germline V gene, CDR1 is SGDLS and CDR2 is YYNGEE. CDR3 loop: CASSITSGGSGNEQFF. The CDR3 coding sequence is TGTGCCAGCAGCATTACTAGCGGGGGCTCCGGGAATGAGCAGTTCTTC.